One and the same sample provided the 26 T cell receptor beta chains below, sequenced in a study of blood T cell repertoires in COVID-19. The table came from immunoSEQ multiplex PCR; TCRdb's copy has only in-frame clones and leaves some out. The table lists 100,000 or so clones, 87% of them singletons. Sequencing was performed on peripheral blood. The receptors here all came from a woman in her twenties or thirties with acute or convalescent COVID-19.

The CDR3 protein is CAGVEGNTEAFF. The CDR3 DNA reads as TGTGCCGGAGTTGAGGGGAACACTGAAGCTTTCTTT. V gene TRBV30 combines with J gene TRBJ1-1, with D unresolved. The length of the CDR3 is 12 residues. V lost 8 bases, J lost 1 base, and 11 bases lay in between. Germline CDR1 reads GTSNPN; CDR2 reads SVGIG (reference sequence).

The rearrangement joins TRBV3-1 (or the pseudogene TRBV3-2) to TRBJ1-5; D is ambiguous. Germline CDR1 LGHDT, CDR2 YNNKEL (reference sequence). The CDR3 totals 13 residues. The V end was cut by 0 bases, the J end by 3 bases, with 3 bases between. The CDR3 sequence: CASSQDVNQPQHF. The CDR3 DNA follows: TGTGCCAGCAGCCAAGACGTCAATCAGCCCCAGCATTTT.

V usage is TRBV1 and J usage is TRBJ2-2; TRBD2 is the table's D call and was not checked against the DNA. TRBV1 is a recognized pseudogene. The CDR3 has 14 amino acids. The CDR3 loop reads CTSSQDRGLGELFF. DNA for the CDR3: TGCACCAGCAGCCAAGATAGAGGGTTAGGGGAGCTGTTTTTT.

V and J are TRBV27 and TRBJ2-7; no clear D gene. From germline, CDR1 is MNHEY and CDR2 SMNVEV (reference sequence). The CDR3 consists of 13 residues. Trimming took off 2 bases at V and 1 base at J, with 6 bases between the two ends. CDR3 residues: CASSLLPSYEQYF. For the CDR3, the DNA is TGTGCCAGCAGTTTACTCCCGTCCTACGAGCAGTACTTC.

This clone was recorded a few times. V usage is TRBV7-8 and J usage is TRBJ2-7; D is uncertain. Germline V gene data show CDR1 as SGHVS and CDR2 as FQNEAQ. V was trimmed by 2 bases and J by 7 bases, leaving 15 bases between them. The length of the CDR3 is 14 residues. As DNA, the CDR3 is TGTGCCAGCAGCTTAAGCACTACCTTCGGGGAGCAGTACTTC. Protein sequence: CASSLSTTFGEQYF.

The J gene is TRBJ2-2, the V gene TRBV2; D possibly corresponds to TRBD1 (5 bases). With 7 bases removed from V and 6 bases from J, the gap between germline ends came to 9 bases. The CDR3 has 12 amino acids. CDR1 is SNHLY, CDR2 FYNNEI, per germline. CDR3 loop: CASNRQSGELFF. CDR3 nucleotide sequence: TGTGCCAGCAACCGACAGTCCGGGGAGCTGTTTTTT.

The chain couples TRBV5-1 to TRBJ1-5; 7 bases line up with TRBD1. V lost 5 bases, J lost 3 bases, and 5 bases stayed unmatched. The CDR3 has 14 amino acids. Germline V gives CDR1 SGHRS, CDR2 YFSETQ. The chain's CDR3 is CASSSGGINQPQHF. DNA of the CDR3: TGCGCCAGCAGTTCAGGGGGTATCAATCAGCCCCAGCATTTT.

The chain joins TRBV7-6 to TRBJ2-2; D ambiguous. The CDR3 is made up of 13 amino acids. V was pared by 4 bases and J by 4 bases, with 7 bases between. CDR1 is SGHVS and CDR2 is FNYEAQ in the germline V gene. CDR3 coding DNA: TGTGCCAGCAGCTCCAGAGGCACCGGGGAGCTGTTTTTT. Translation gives CASSSRGTGELFF.

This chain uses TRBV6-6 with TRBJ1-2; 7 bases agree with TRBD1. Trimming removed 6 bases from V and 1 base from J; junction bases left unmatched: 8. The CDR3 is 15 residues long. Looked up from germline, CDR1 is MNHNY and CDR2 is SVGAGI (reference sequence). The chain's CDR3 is CASSPRGLGNYGYTF. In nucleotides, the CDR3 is TGTGCCAGCAGCCCGAGGGGGCTAGGTAACTATGGCTACACCTTC.

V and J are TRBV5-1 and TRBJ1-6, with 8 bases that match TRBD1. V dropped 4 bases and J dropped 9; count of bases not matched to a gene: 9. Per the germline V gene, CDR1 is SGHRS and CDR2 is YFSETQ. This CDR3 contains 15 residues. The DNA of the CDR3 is TGCGCCAGCAGCACGGGTGTTACAGGGGGTTCACCCCTCCACTTT. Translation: CASSTGVTGGSPLHF. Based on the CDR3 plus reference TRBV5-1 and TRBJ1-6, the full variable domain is KAGVTQTPRYLIKTRGQQVTLSCSPISGHRSVSWYQQTPGQGLQFLFEYFSETQRNKGNFPGRFSGRQFSNSRSEMNVSTLELGDSALYLCASSTGVTGGSPLHFGNGTRLTVT.

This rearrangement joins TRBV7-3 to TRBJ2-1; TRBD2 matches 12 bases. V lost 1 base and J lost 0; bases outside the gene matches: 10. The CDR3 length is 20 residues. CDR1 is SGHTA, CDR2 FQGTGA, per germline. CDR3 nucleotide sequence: TGTGCCAGCAGCTTAAGCCCAGCGACTAGCGGGAGAAGCTCCTACAATGAGCAGTTCTTC. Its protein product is CASSLSPATSGRSSYNEQFF.

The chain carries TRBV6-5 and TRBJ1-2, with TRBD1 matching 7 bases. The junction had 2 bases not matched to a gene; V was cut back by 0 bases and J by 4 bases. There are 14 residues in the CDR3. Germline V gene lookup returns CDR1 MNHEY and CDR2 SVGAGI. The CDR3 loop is CASSYSHRGYGYTF. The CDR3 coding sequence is TGTGCCAGCAGTTACTCGCACAGGGGCTATGGCTACACCTTC.

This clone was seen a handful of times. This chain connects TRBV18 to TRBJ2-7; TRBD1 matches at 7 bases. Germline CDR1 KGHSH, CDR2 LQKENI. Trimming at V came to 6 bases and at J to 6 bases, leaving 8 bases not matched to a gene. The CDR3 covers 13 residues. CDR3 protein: CASSPSDRAEQYF. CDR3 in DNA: TGTGCCAGCTCGCCCTCAGACAGGGCCGAGCAGTACTTC.

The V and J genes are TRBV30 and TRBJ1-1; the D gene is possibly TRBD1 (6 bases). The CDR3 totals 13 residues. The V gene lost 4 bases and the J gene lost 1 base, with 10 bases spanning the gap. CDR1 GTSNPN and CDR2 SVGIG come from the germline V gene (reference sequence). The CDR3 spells CAWMPRGNTEAFF. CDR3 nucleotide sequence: TGTGCCTGGATGCCCAGGGGGAACACTGAAGCTTTCTTT.

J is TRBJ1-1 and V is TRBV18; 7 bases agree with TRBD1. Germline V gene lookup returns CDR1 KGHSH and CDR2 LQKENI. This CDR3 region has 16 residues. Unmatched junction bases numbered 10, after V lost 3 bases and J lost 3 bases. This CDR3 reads CASSPLVTGEDTEAFF. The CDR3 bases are TGTGCCAGCTCACCTTTAGTTACAGGGGAAGACACTGAAGCTTTCTTT.

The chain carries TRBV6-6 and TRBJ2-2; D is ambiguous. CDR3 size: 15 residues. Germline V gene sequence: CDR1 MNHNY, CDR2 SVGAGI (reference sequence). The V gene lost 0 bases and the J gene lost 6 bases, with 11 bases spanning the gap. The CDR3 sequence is CASSYSANEAGELFF. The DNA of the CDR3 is TGTGCCAGCAGTTACTCCGCAAATGAGGCCGGGGAGCTGTTTTTT.

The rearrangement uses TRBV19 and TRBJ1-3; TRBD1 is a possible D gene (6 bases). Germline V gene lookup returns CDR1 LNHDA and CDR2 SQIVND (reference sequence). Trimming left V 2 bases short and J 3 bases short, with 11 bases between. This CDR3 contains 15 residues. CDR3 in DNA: TGTGCCAGTAGTATAAGGACAGCAAGTGGAAACACCATATATTTT. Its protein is CASSIRTASGNTIYF.

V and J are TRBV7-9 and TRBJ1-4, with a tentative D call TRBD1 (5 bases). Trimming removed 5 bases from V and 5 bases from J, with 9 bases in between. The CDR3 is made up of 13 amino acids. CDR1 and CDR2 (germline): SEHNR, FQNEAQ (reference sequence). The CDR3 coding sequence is TGTGCCAGCAGCCAGGGCCTGAATGAAAAACTGTTTTTT. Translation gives CASSQGLNEKLFF.

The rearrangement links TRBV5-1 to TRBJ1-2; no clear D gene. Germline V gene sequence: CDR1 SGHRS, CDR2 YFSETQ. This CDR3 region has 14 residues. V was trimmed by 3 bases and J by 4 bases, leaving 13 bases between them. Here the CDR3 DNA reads TGCGCCAGCAGCTCTAATACGGCGGGCTATGGCTACACCTTC. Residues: CASSSNTAGYGYTF.

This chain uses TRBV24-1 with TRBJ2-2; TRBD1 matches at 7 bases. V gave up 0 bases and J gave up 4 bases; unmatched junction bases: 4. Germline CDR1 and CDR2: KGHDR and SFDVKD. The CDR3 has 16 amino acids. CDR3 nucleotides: TGTGCCACCAGTGATTTGACAGGGGATCGCACCGGGGAGCTGTTTTTT. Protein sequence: CATSDLTGDRTGELFF.

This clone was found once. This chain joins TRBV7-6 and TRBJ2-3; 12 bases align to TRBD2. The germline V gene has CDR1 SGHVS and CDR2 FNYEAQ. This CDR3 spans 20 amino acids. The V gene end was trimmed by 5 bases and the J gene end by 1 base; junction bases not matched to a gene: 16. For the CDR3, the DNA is TGTGCCAGCAGCCTAGGCCCGATTTTGACTAGCGGGGGTCGCACAGATACGCAGTATTTT. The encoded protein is CASSLGPILTSGGRTDTQYF.

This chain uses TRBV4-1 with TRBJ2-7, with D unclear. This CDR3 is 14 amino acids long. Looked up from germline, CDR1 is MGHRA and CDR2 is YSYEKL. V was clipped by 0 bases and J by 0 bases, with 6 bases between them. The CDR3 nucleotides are TGCGCCAGCAGCCAAGAGATGGCCTCCTACGAGCAGTACTTC. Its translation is CASSQEMASYEQYF.

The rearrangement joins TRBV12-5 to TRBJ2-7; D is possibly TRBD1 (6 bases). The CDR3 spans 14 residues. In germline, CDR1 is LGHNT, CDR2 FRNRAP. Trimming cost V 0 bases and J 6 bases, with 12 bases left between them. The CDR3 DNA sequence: TGTGCTAGTGGTTTGGTTGCAGGGGCGGTCGAGCAGTACTTC. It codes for CASGLVAGAVEQYF.

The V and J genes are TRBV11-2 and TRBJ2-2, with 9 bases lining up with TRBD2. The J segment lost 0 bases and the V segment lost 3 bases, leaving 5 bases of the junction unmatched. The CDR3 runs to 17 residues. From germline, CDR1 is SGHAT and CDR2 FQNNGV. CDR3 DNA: TGTGCCAGCAGCTTTGTCGCGGGGGGGACGAACACCGGGGAGCTGTTTTTT. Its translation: CASSFVAGGTNTGELFF.

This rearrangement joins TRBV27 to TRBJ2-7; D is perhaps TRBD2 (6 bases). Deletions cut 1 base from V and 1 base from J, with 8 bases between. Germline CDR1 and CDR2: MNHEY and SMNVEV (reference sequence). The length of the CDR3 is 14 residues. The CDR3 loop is CASSLYAGSYEQYF. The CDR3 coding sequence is TGTGCCAGCAGTTTATACGCGGGATCCTACGAGCAGTACTTC.

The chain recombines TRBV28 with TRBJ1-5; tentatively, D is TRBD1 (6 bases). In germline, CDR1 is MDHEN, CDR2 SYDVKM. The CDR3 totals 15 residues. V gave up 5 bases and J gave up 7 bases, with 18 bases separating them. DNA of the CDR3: TGTGCCAGCAGTCTAGGGGGGGAGCGGTCGCAGCCCCAGCATTTT. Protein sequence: CASSLGGERSQPQHF.